This TCR beta chain was sequenced for a study of T cell responses to AZD1222 COVID-19 vaccine. The CDR3 extends over 17 amino acids. V lost 8 bases and J lost 2; bases outside the gene matches: 15. Germline CDR1 reads MNHEY; CDR2 reads SMNVEV (reference sequence). Only in-frame clones appear in the TCRdb table, and some are missing; sequencing was by immunoSEQ multiplex PCR. This table holds about 150,000 clones, under 95% found once. Study results and caveats: Samples come after the peak T cell response, not at day 14.

Turning to this clone: What it binds is unknown.

The sequence was obtained from an adult in good health. The starting material was peripheral blood, obtained on day 0 of AZD1222 vaccination. This chain connects TRBV27 to TRBJ2-1; 7 nucleotides line up with TRBD2. CDR3 protein: CASGNGGRSRPYNEQFF. The CDR3 DNA is TGTGCCAGCGGGAATGGCGGGAGATCCAGACCCTACAATGAGCAGTTCTTC.